The text below deals with one TCR beta chain. This clonotype was picked up a small number of times. Its target antigen remains unknown. No qualities accompany the bases; no much larger clone lies one base away. This entry is derived from a study of human T cells and chemical hapten exposure (dated by TCRdb to the early 2020s). Some background on the complete study: Libraries were pooled for sequencing, and per-sample TCR yields varied mainly because of small differences in library volumes within the pool. The study tracked peripheral blood TCR repertoire changes in vivo during primary and secondary sensitization to the hapten diphenylcyclopropenone (DPC) in alopecia patients. For every blood RNA sample, sequencing covered both the TCR alpha and TCR beta chains.

The CDR3 measures 12 amino acids from cysteine to phenylalanine. CDR3 DNA is the only sequence kept; it has 36 bases, read in frame from the first base. V was cut back by 10 bases and J by 1 base, leaving a gap of 10 bases between them. Library prep was done by RACE. Sequencing instrument: NextSeq 500. During library preparation, unique molecular identifiers were attached to individual cDNA molecules so that TCRs could be counted quantitatively and reproducibly. The paper's data handling went like this. A median of roughly 100,000 TCRs per sample was observed, with a range of about 20,000 to 750,000. V, J and CDR3 annotation of the TCR reads was performed with the Decombinator software suite. Every sample was subsampled to the same number of TCRs (28,000) for the PS versus PT1 abundance plots. Expanded TCRs were defined as absent before sensitization and observed at least eight times at the 2-week time point. TCRdb reprocessing: public reads trimmed at Q25 with fastp, clones called with MiXCR, in-frame beta chains kept. Identical CDR3 proteins give one entry, which carries the most common genes and DNA. The V and J calls, along with clone size, are taken from TCRdb and not from the paper's own processing. Within this sample are roughly 130,000 distinct CDR3 sequences, with around 8.2% of them counted one time only. Around 2% of the sample rests with the top ten.

The time point label here, explained by the study, means: healthy volunteer bleed at 2 weeks. Unfractionated whole blood was collected in Tempus Blood RNA tubes, and total RNA was extracted from that blood. Five or six healthy volunteers acted as controls for TCR sequencing and had blood drawn at day 0, 2 weeks and 6 weeks. The full study reports these points: After repeated subsampling, changes were observed in the strength of the expansion versus patch-test correlation and in the threshold at which the correlation became significant. The number of TCRs above 1 in 1000 frequency did not change with DPC sensitization; there was no evidence of global repertoire structure alterations.

Source material: whole blood. The receptor was derived from a male donor in good health. Some clones in this sample may be carry-over from other donors' samples. The receptor chain draws on TRBV12-3 or TRBV12-4 and TRBJ1-1, with no D gene named confidently. The CDR3 reads as follows: CATETENTEAFF. The DNA is as follows: TGTGCCACGGAGACGGAGAACACTGAAGCTTTCTTT.